The clone carrying this T cell receptor (beta chain) is labeled large (0.1 to 1%). This record belongs to a study of sequential checkpoint blockade in melanoma. Sequencing was performed with immunoSEQ multiplex PCR; in TCRdb, only in-frame clones are kept and a portion is missing. This sample has some 6,200 clones; 25% to 30% occur once, and the top ten carry roughly 7.3%. Stated treatment: randomized to nivolumab then ipilimumab (arm A) or the reverse (arm B). Germline values: CDR1 MNHNS, CDR2 SASEGT. The CDR3 sequence is 16 residues long. The V end lost 0 bases, the J end lost 8 bases, and 17 bases lay between the germline ends.

The receptor was isolated from a human donor with melanoma. V usage is TRBV6-1 and J usage is TRBJ1-3; D gene ambiguous. The source was tumor tissue (inferred from file names), collected from a patient given nivolumab and ipilimumab in sequence. The CDR3 bases are TGTGCCAGCAGTGAAGCTGGCGCTCTGGGTGGGGACACCATATATTTT. It translates to CASSEAGALGGDTIYF.